This TCR beta chain is drawn from a study of breast tumors, draining lymph nodes, adjacent tissues. TCRdb fed the multiplex PCR reads into MiXCR, producing one record per CDR3 protein. In the table there are about 80,000 distinct CDR3 sequences, roughly 20% of which are singletons. Germline lookup yields CDR1 MNHNS and CDR2 SASEGT. With V trimmed by 0 bases and J by 8 bases, 8 bases remained unmatched. CDR3 length equals 16 residues. Axillary draining lymph nodes of breast cancer patients supplied the node samples. The chain carries TRBV6-1 and TRBJ2-1; TRBD1 aligns across 9 bases. The source material was axillary lymph node tissue. This sequence originates from a female donor with breast cancer. Some clones in this sample may be carry-over from other donors' samples. The CDR3 protein is CASSEALGQGLYEQFF. In nucleotides, the CDR3 is TGTGCCAGCAGTGAAGCGCTGGGACAGGGTTTGTATGAGCAGTTCTTC.